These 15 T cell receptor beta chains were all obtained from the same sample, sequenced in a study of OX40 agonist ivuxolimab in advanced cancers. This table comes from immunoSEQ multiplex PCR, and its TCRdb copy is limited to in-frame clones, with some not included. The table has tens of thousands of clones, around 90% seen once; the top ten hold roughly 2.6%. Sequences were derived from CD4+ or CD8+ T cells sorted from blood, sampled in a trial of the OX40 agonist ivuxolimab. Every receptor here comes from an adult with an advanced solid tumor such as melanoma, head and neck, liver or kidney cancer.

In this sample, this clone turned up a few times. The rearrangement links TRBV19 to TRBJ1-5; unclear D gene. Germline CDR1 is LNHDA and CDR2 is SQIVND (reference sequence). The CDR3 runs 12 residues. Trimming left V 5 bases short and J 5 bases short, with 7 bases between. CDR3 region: CASSPGHQPQHF. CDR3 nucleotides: TGTGCCAGTAGTCCTGGCCATCAGCCCCAGCATTTT.

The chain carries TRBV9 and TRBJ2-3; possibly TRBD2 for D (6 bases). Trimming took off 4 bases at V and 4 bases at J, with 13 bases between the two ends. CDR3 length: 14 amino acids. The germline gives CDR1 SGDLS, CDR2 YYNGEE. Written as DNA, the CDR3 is TGTGCCAGCAGCACCCGGGGGACCTCAGATACGCAGTATTTT. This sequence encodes CASSTRGTSDTQYF.

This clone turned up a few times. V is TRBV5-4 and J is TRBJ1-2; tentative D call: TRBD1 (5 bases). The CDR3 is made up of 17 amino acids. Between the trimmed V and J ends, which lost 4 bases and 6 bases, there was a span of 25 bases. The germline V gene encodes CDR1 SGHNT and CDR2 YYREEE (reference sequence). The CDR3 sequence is CASSTPGSTVGFHGYTF. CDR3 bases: TGTGCCAGCAGCACCCCAGGGTCGACAGTAGGATTCCATGGCTACACCTTC.

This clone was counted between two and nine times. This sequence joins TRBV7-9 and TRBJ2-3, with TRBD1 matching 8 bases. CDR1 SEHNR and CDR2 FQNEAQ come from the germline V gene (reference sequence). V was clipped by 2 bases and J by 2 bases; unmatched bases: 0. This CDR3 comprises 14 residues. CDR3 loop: CASSLQGATDTQYF. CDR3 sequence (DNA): TGTGCCAGCAGCTTACAGGGGGCCACAGATACGCAGTATTTT.

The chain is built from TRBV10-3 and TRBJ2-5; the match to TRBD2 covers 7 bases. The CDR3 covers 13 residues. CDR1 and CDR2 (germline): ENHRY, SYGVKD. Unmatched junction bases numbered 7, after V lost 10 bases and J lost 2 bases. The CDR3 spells CATASGIQETQYF. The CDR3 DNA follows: TGTGCCACGGCAAGCGGGATACAAGAGACCCAGTACTTC.

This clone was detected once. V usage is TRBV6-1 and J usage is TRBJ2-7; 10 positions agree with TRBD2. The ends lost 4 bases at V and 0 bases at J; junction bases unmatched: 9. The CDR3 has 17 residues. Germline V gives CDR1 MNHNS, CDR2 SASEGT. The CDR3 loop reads CASSAIAASGSSYEQYF. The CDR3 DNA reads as TGTGCCAGCAGTGCCATCGCCGCTAGCGGGAGCTCCTACGAGCAGTACTTC.

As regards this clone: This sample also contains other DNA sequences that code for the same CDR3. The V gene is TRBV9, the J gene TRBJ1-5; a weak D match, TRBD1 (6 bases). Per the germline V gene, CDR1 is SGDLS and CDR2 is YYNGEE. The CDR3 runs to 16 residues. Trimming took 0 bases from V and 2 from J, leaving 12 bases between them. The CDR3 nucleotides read TGTGCCAGCAGCGTAGGGGAGGGGGGGGGCAATCAGCCCCAGCATTTT. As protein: CASSVGEGGGNQPQHF. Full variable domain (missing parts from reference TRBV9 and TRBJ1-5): DSGVTQTPKHLITATGQRVTLRCSPRSGDLSVYWYQQSLDQGLQFLIQYYNGEERAKGNILERFSAQQFPDLHSELNLSSLELGDSALYFCASSVGEGGGNQPQHFGDGTRLSIL.

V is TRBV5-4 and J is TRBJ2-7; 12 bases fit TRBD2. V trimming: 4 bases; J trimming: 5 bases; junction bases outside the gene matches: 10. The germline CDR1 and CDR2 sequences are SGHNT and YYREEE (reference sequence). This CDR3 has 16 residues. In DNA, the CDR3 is TGTGCCAGCAGCACACGGCTAGCGGGAGGGCCCGACGAGCAGTACTTC. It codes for CASSTRLAGGPDEQYF.

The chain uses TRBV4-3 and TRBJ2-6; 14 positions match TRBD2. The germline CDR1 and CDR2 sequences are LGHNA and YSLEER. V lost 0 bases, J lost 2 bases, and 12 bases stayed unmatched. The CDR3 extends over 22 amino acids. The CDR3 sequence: CASSQDIGLRTSGRTGANVLTF. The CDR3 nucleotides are TGCGCCAGCAGCCAAGATATCGGACTGAGGACTAGCGGGAGGACTGGGGCCAACGTCCTGACTTTC.

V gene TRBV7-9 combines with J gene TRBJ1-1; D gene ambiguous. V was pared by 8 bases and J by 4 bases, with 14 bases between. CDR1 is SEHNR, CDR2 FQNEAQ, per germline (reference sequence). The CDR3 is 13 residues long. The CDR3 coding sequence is TGTGCCAGCTTGAGGTGGTTCGGCACTGAAGCTTTCTTT. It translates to CASLRWFGTEAFF.

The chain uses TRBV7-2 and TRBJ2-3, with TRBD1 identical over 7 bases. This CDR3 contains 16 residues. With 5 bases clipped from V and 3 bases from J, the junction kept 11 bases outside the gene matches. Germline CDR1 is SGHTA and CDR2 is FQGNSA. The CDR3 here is CASSPQLGRGTDTQYF. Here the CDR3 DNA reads TGTGCCAGCAGCCCCCAGTTGGGCAGGGGGACAGATACGCAGTATTTT.

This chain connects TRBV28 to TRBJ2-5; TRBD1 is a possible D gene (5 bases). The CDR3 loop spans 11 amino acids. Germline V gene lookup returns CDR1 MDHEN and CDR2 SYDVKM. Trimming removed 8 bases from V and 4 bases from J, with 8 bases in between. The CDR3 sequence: CASGQRETQYF. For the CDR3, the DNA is TGTGCCAGCGGACAAAGAGAGACCCAGTACTTC.

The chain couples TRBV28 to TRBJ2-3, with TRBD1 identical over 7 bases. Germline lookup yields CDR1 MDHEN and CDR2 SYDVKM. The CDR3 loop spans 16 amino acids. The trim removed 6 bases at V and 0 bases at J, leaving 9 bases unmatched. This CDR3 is CASRVPPGQSTDTQYF. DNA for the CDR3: TGTGCCAGCAGGGTGCCTCCGGGACAGAGCACAGATACGCAGTATTTT.

CDR3 protein: CASSQGLAGDAGELFF. The CDR3 DNA follows: TGCGCCAGCAGCCAAGGACTAGCGGGAGATGCCGGGGAGCTGTTTTTT. The chain is built from TRBV4-3 and TRBJ2-2, with 12 bases identical to TRBD2. Germline values: CDR1 LGHNA, CDR2 YSLEER. Trimming at V came to 1 base and at J to 6 bases, leaving 3 bases not matched to a gene. The CDR3 is 16 residues long.

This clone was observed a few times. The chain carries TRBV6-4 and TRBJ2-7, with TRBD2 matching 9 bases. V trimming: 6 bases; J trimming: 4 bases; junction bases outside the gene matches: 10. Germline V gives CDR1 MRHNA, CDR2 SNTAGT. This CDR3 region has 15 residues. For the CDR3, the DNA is TGTGCCAGCAGGACCCCCGGCGGGAGGGTTTACGAGCAGTACTTC. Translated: CASRTPGGRVYEQYF.